The rows below give T cell receptor beta chains drawn from one sample of a study of blood T cells in healthy people across ages. TCRdb fed the 5' RACE reads into MiXCR, producing one record per CDR3 protein. The repertoire holds under 2 million distinct CDR3 sequences, about 31% seen once, with about 11% in the top ten. Sequencing used blood. Receptors were obtained from a woman in her twenties or thirties in good health. Each CDR3 is given with its conserved first and last residue. A D gene is named only where the DNA matches it firmly. The size of a clone is reported for some rows only, either as once, few or many, or as a class for expanded clones.

TRBJ2-7 | NA | NA | TRBV6-4 | CASTSLGLLYEQYF | TGTGCCAGCACGTCACTGGGGCTTTTATACGAGCAGTACTTC
TRBJ2-3 | TRBD2 | NA | TRBV4-1 | CASSQGIGTSGGSTDTQYF | TGCGCCAGCAGCCAAGGGATTGGGACTAGCGGGGGGAGCACAGATACGCAGTATTTT
TRBJ2-1 | NA | NA | TRBV18 | CASSQAQGHEQFF | TGTGCCAGCTCGCAAGCTCAGGGGCATGAGCAGTTCTTC
TRBJ2-2 | NA | NA | TRBV4-1 | CASSQDRAGELFF | TGCGCCAGCAGCCAAGATCGCGCCGGGGAGCTGTTTTTT
TRBJ2-7 | NA | NA | TRBV2 | CASREDGLAYEQYF | TGTGCCAGCAGGGAAGACGGACTGGCCTACGAGCAGTACTTC
TRBJ1-5 | TRBD1 | few | TRBV6-1 | CASSEGQGHQPQHF | TGTGCCAGCAGTGAGGGACAGGGGCACCAGCCCCAGCATTTT
TRBJ1-1 | TRBD1 | NA | TRBV12-3/TRBV12-4 | CASRATGINTEAFF | TGTGCCAGCAGGGCGACAGGGATCAACACTGAAGCTTTCTTT
TRBJ1-2 | NA | NA | TRBV30 | CALRAVNYGYTF | TGTGCCTTAAGGGCTGTAAACTATGGCTACACCTTC
TRBJ1-2 | NA | NA | TRBV6-5 | CASSYMGPYGYTF | TGTGCCAGCAGTTACATGGGGCCCTATGGCTACACCTTC
TRBJ2-7 | NA | few | TRBV7-8 | CASSLAGNPSYEQYF | TGTGCCAGCAGCTTGGCCGGGAACCCGTCCTACGAGCAGTACTTC
TRBJ2-1 | NA | NA | TRBV29-1 | CGVYWVNNEQFF | TGCGGCGTTTATTGGGTAAACAATGAGCAGTTCTTC
TRBJ2-1 | NA | NA | TRBV27 | CASSYDGKNNEQFF | TGTGCCAGCAGTTACGACGGTAAAAACAATGAGCAGTTCTTC
TRBJ2-7 | NA | few | TRBV28 | CATKRDPLAYEQYF | TGTGCCACCAAGAGGGACCCTCTGGCCTACGAGCAGTACTTC
TRBJ2-3 | NA | NA | TRBV29-1 | CSVGGRTDTQYF | TGCAGCGTTGGGGGTAGAACAGATACGCAGTATTTT
TRBJ2-1 | TRBD1 | once | TRBV6-1 | CASRARQGRREQFF | TGTGCCAGCAGGGCTCGACAGGGGAGGCGTGAGCAGTTCTTC
TRBJ2-5 | NA | NA | TRBV9 | CASSYKNLGEQYF | TGTGCCAGCAGCTACAAGAACCTTGGGGAGCAGTACTTC
TRBJ2-5 | NA | NA | TRBV6-1 | CASTVVTAQETQYF | TGTGCCAGCACGGTTGTTACAGCTCAAGAGACCCAGTACTTC
TRBJ2-2 | NA | NA | TRBV29-1 | CSGGTPNTGELFF | TGCAGCGGCGGGACACCGAACACCGGGGAGCTGTTTTTT
TRBJ2-1 | NA | many | TRBV4-1 | CASSQDYDSEPYNEQFF | TGCGCCAGCAGCCAAGATTATGATAGCGAACCATACAATGAGCAGTTCTTC
TRBJ1-2 | NA | many | TRBV12-3/TRBV12-4 | CASSFREGYTF | TGTGCCAGCAGTTTTCGAGAGGGCTACACCTTC
TRBJ2-7 | TRBD2 | few | TRBV20-1 | CSARGLRLHEQYF | TGCAGTGCGCGGGGACTACGGCTTCACGAGCAGTACTTC
TRBJ1-4 | TRBD1 | NA | TRBV5-6 | CASSFGTGNEELFF | TGTGCCAGCAGCTTCGGGACAGGGAATGAAGAACTGTTTTTT
TRBJ2-7 | TRBD1 | few | TRBV20-1 | CSALDRKSYEQYF | TGCAGTGCTTTGGACAGGAAATCCTACGAGCAGTACTTC
TRBJ2-7 | TRBD2 | few | TRBV3-1 | CASSQGLADTYEQYF | TGTGCCAGCAGCCAAGGACTAGCGGATACCTACGAGCAGTACTTC
TRBJ1-1 | NA | NA | TRBV10-2 | CACKMTGVTTEAFF | TGCGCCTGCAAGATGACAGGCGTGACCACTGAAGCTTTCTTT
TRBJ2-3 | TRBD1 | NA | TRBV12-5 | CASGPRQGADTQYF | TGTGCTAGTGGTCCGAGACAGGGCGCAGATACGCAGTATTTT
TRBJ2-3 | NA | few | TRBV3-1 | CASSREFSADTQYF | TGTGCCAGCAGCCGAGAATTTAGCGCAGATACGCAGTATTTT
TRBJ2-7 | NA | NA | TRBV3-1 | CASSLGHGSGYEQYF | TGTGCCAGCAGCCTCGGGCACGGGAGTGGCTACGAGCAGTACTTC
TRBJ1-3 | NA | NA | TRBV15 | CATSRDIGGSGNTIYF | TGTGCCACCAGCAGAGATATTGGGGGCTCTGGAAACACCATATATTTT
TRBJ2-3 | TRBD1 | few | TRBV7-9 | CASSSGTGITDTQYF | TGTGCCAGCAGCTCCGGGACAGGGATTACAGATACGCAGTATTTT
TRBJ2-7 | NA | NA | TRBV6-1 | CASNAFYYEQYF | TGTGCCAGCAACGCTTTTTACTACGAGCAGTACTTC
TRBJ2-5 | NA | NA | TRBV5-1 | CASSQITRAETQYF | TGCGCCAGCAGCCAAATCACAAGGGCTGAGACCCAGTACTTC
TRBJ2-1 | TRBD2 | NA | TRBV25-1 | CASSEPNRDYPYNEQFF | TGTGCCAGCAGTGAACCCAATCGGGACTATCCCTACAATGAGCAGTTCTTC
TRBJ2-7 | TRBD2 | NA | TRBV4-1 | CASSQPGLAGSYEQYF | TGCGCCAGCAGCCAGCCCGGACTAGCGGGATCATACGAGCAGTACTTC
TRBJ2-3 | TRBD2 | NA | TRBV2 | CASSTHRIAGALTDTQYF | TGTGCCAGCTCTACCCATCGGATAGCGGGAGCCCTCACAGATACGCAGTATTTT